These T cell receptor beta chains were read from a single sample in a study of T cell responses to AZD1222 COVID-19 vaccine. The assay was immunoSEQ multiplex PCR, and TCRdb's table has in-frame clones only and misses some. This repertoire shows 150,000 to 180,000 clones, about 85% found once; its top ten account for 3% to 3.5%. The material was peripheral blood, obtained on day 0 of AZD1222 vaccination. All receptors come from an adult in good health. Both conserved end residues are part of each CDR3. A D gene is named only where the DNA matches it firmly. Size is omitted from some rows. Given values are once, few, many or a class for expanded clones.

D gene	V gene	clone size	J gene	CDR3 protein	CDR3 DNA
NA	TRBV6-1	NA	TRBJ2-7	CASSEAQGREQYF	TGTGCCAGCAGTGAAGCGCAGGGCCGGGAGCAGTACTTC
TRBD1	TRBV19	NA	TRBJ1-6	CASSTTGAYNSPLHF	TGTGCCAGTAGTACGACAGGGGCCTATAATTCACCCCTCCACTTT
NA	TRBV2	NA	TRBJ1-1	CASSREGMNTEAFF	TGTGCCAGCAGCAGGGAAGGAATGAACACTGAAGCTTTCTTT
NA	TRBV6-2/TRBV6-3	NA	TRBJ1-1	CASSYSILAGTEAFF	TGTGCCAGCAGTTACTCGATTCTGGCGGGAACTGAAGCTTTCTTT
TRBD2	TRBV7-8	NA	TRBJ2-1	CASSNRLAGWWSVFF	TGTGCCAGCAGCAACCGACTAGCGGGGTGGTGGAGTGTGTTCTTC
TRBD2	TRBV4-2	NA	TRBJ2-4	CASSPEKAGGGKNIQYF	TGTGCCAGCAGCCCCGAAAAAGCGGGGGGCGGTAAGAACATTCAGTACTTC
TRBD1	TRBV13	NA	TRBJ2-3	CASSFGQGFSDTQYF	TGTGCCAGCAGCTTCGGACAGGGGTTTTCAGATACGCAGTATTTT
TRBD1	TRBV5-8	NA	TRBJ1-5	CASSPWTGAGFPQHF	TGTGCCAGCAGCCCCTGGACAGGGGCGGGCTTCCCCCAGCATTTT
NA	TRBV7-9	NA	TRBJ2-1	CASSPRGGSSYNEQFF	TGTGCCAGCAGCCCCCGGGGCGGAAGCTCCTACAATGAGCAGTTCTTC
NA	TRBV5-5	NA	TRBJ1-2	CASSLSPGKGGYTF	TGTGCCAGCAGCTTGAGTCCCGGGAAGGGTGGCTACACCTTC
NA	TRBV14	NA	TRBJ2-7	CASSQGRLDEQYF	TGTGCCAGCAGCCAAGGCCGGCTGGACGAGCAGTACTTC
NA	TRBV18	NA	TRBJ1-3	CASSPSEGRISGNTIYF	TGTGCCAGCTCACCTTCGGAGGGACGGATCTCTGGAAACACCATATATTTT
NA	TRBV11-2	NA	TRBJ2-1	CASSLAPASSYNEQFF	TGTGCCAGCAGCTTAGCGCCGGCAAGCTCCTACAATGAGCAGTTCTTC
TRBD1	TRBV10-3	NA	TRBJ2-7	CAIRTDRGASYEQYF	TGTGCCATCAGAACTGACAGGGGGGCCTCCTACGAGCAGTACTTC
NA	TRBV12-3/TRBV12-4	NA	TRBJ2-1	CASTPGARYEQFF	TGTGCCAGCACCCCGGGGGCCAGGTATGAGCAGTTCTTC
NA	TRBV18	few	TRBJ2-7	CASSPSSGEQYF	TGTGCCAGCTCACCCTCGAGTGGCGAGCAGTACTTC
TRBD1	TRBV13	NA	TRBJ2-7	CASSSSGQGIYEQYF	TGTGCCAGCAGCTCCTCGGGACAGGGGATCTACGAGCAGTACTTC
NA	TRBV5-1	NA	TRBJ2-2	CASSLLAGRNTGELFF	TGCGCCAGCAGCTTGTTGGCAGGCCGTAACACCGGGGAGCTGTTTTTT
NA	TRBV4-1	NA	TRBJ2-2	CASSQARLANTGELFF	TGCGCCAGCAGCCAAGCACGACTAGCGAACACCGGGGAGCTGTTTTTT
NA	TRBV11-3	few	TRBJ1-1	CASAKQGVNTEAFF	TGTGCCAGCGCCAAACAGGGCGTGAACACTGAAGCTTTCTTT
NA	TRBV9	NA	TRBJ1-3	CASSVGSQAGNTIYF	TGTGCCAGCAGCGTAGGATCACAGGCTGGAAACACCATATATTTT
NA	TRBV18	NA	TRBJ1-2	CASSPEAAGRLEGYTF	TGTGCCAGCTCACCAGAAGCGGCAGGACGATTGGAAGGCTACACCTTC
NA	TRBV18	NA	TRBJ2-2	CASSLGSGELFF	TGTGCCAGCTCACTAGGATCCGGGGAGCTGTTTTTT
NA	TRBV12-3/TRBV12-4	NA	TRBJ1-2	CASSKAGGYTF	TGTGCCAGCAGTAAAGCAGGGGGCTACACCTTC
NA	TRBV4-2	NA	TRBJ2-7	CASSQAGGRYEQYF	TGTGCCAGCAGCCAAGCGGGGGGCCGGTACGAGCAGTACTTC
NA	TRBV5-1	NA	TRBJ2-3	CASSPGQGLGTTQYF	TGCGCCAGCAGCCCGGGACAGGGACTAGGGACTACGCAGTATTTT
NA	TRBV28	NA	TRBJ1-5	CASSPGTYQPQHF	TGTGCCAGCAGCCCCGGGACCTATCAGCCCCAGCATTTT
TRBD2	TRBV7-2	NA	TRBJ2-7	CASSLKSASGGYEQYF	TGTGCCAGCAGCTTAAAATCAGCTAGCGGGGGCTACGAGCAGTACTTC
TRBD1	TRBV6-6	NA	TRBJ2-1	CASRSGTERNEQFF	TGTGCCAGCAGGTCCGGGACAGAGAGGAATGAGCAGTTCTTC
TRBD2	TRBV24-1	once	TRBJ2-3	CATGSSGGPADTQYF	TGTGCCACCGGATCTAGCGGGGGGCCAGCAGATACGCAGTATTTT
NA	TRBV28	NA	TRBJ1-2	CASRTPVGFLGYTF	TGTGCCAGCAGGACACCAGTCGGGTTTTTGGGCTACACCTTC
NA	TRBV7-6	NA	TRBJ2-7	CASSTRGEQYF	TGTGCCAGCAGCACCCGTGGGGAGCAGTACTTC
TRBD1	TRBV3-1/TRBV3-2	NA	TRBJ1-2	CASSPATGAGYTF	TGTGCCAGCAGCCCGGCGACAGGGGCTGGCTACACCTTC
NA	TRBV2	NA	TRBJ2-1	CASSTYNEQFF	TGTGCCAGCAGCACATACAATGAGCAGTTCTTC
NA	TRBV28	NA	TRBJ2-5	CASGPQVLGETQYF	TGTGCCAGCGGCCCACAAGTACTAGGGGAGACCCAGTACTTC
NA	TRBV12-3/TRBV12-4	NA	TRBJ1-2	CASSWGYGYTF	TGTGCCAGCAGCTGGGGTTATGGCTACACCTTC
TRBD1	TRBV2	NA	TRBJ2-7	CASSGGTGLQEQYF	TGTGCCAGCAGTGGTGGGACAGGGCTTCAAGAGCAGTACTTC
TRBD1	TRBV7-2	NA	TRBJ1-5	CASSPGQGIWGQPQHF	TGTGCCAGCAGCCCGGGACAGGGGATATGGGGGCAGCCCCAGCATTTT
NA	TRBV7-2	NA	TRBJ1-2	CASSFPGLIYGYTF	TGTGCCAGCAGCTTTCCGGGACTGATCTATGGCTACACCTTC
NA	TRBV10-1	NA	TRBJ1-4	CASSNLHATNEKLFF	TGCGCCAGCAGTAACCTACACGCAACTAATGAAAAACTGTTTTTT
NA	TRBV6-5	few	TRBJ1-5	CASSDRPEGGQPQHF	TGTGCCAGCAGCGACCGCCCGGAGGGAGGACAGCCCCAGCATTTT
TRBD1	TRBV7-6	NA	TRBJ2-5	CASSSNRGETQYF	TGTGCCAGCAGCTCAAACAGGGGAGAGACCCAGTACTTC
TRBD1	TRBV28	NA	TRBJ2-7	CASSSWTGGTYEQYF	TGTGCCAGCAGTTCCTGGACAGGGGGGACCTACGAGCAGTACTTC
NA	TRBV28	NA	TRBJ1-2	CASRHPSGSYGYTF	TGTGCCAGCAGGCACCCTTCCGGGAGCTATGGCTACACCTTC
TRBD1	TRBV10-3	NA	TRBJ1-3	CAISESDRGYGNTIYF	TGTGCCATCAGTGAGTCGGACAGGGGTTATGGAAACACCATATATTTT
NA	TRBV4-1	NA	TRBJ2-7	CASSQGQPYEQYF	TGCGCCAGCAGCCAAGGGCAGCCCTACGAGCAGTACTTC
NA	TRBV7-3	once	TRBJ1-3	CASSLTSASGNTIYF	TGTGCCAGCAGCTTAACGTCAGCCTCTGGAAACACCATATATTTT
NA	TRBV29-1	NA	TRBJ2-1	CSVRRGINEQFF	TGCAGCGTTCGGCGCGGCATCAATGAGCAGTTCTTC
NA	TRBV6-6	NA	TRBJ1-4	CASSYSGQGDDEKLFF	TGTGCCAGCAGTTACTCCGGGCAGGGCGATGATGAAAAACTGTTTTTT
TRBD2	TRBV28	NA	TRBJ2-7	CASSGETYEQYF	TGTGCTTCTAGCGGGGAGACCTACGAGCAGTACTTC
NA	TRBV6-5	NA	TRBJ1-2	CASSRTGPYGYTF	TGTGCCAGCAGTCGTACGGGACCCTATGGCTACACCTTC
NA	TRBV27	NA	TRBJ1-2	CASSLSRGNGYTF	TGTGCCAGCAGTTTATCGCGCGGGAATGGCTACACCTTC
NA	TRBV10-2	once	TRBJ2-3	CASSVRYTDTQYF	TGCGCCAGCAGTGTCCGGTACACAGATACGCAGTATTTT
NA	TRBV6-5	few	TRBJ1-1	CASRWGGIMNTEAFF	TGTGCCAGCAGGTGGGGGGGGATTATGAACACTGAAGCTTTCTTT
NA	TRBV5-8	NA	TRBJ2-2	CASSPGRLATGELFF	TGTGCCAGCAGCCCTGGGAGGCTTGCAACCGGGGAGCTGTTTTTT
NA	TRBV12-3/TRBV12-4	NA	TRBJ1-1	CASSLQNTEAFF	TGTGCCAGCAGTTTGCAGAACACTGAAGCTTTCTTT
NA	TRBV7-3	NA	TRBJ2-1	CASSLTLHREQFF	TGTGCCAGCAGCTTAACCCTACACCGTGAGCAGTTCTTC
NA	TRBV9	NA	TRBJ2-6	CASSGDRSAGANVLTF	TGTGCCAGCAGCGGAGATCGTTCGGCTGGGGCCAACGTCCTGACTTTC
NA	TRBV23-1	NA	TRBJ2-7	CASSQSPGSWYEQYF	TGCGCCAGCAGTCAATCCCCGGGCTCCTGGTACGAGCAGTACTTC
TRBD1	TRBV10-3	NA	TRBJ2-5	CAISGTEDETQYF	TGTGCCATCAGCGGGACAGAGGATGAGACCCAGTACTTC